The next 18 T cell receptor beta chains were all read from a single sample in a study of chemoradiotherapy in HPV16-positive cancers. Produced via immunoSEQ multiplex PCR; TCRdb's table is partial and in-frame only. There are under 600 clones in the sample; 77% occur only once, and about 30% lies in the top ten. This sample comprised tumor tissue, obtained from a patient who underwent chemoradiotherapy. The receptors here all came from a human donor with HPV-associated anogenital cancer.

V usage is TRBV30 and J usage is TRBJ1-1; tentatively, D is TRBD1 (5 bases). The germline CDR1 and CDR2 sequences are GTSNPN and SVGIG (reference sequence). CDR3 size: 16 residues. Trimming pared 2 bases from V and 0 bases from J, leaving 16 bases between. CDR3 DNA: TGTGCCTGGAGTCAATACTTAAGGGGCATGAACACTGAAGCTTTCTTT. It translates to CAWSQYLRGMNTEAFF.

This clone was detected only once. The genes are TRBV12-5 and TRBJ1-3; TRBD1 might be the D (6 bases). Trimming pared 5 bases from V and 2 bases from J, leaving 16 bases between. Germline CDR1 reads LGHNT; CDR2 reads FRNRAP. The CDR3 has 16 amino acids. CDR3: CASGPLRGAPGNTIYF. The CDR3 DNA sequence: TGTGCTAGTGGTCCCCTCAGGGGCGCTCCTGGAAACACCATATATTTT.

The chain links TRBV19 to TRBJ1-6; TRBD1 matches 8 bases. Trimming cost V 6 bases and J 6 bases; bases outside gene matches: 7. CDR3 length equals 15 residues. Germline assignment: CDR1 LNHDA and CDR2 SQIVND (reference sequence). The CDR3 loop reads CASRDRTGSNSPLHF. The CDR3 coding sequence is TGTGCCAGTAGAGACCGGACAGGGAGTAATTCACCCCTCCACTTT.

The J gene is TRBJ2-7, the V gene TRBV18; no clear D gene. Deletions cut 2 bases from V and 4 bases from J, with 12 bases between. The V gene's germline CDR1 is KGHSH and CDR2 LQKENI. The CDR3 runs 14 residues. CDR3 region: CASSPGYGNYEQYF. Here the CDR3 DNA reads TGTGCCAGCTCACCAGGGTATGGGAATTACGAGCAGTACTTC.

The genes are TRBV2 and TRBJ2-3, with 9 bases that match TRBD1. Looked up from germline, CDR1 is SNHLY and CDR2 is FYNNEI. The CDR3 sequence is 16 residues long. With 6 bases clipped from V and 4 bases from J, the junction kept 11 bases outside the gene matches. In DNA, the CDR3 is TGTGCCAGCAGAGCTCCCGGGACAGGGCAGGCAGATACGCAGTATTTT. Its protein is CASRAPGTGQADTQYF.

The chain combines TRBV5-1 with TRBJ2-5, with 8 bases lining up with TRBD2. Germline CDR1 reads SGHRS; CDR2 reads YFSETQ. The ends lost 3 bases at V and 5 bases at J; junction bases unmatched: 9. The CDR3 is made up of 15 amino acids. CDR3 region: CASSSSGGPGETQYF. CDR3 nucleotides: TGCGCCAGCAGCTCCAGCGGGGGTCCAGGGGAGACCCAGTACTTC.

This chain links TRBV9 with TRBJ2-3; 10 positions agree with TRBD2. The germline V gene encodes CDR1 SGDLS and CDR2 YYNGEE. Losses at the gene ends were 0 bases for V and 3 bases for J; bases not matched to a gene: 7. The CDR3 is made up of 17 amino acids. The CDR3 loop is CASSVGSGGARTDTQYF. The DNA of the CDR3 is TGTGCCAGCAGCGTAGGAAGCGGGGGGGCCAGGACAGATACGCAGTATTTT.

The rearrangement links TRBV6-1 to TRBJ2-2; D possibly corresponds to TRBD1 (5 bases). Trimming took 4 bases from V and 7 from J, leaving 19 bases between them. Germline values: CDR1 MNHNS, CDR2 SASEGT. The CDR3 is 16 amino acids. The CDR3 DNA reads TGTGCCAGCAGTGTTGGGGCAGCCCAGACGGTCGGGGAGCTGTTTTTT. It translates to CASSVGAAQTVGELFF.

In nucleotides, the CDR3 is TGTGCCAGCAGTCCGTCAGGCGGAGGCTACACCTTC. This codes for CASSPSGGGYTF. The chain uses TRBV27 and TRBJ1-2; D is unclear. The CDR3 is 12 amino acids. From germline, CDR1 is MNHEY and CDR2 SMNVEV (reference sequence). Trimming removed 5 bases at V and 8 bases at J, with 12 bases between.

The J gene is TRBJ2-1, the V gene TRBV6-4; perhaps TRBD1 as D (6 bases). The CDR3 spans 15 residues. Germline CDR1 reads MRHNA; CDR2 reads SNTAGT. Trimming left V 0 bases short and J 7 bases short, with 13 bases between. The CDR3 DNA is TGTGCCAGCAGTGACTCGCAGGGGACCGGGAATGAGCAGTTCTTC. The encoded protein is CASSDSQGTGNEQFF.

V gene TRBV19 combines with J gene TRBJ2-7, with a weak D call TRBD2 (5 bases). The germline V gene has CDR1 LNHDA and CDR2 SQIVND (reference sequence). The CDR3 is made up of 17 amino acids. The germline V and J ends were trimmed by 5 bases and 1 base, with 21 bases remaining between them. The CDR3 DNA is TGTGCCAGTAGTCTTTATGGGGAACGAGGGCTATCCTACGAGCAGTACTTC. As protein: CASSLYGERGLSYEQYF. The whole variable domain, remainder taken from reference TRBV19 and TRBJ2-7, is DGGITQSPKYLFRKEGQNVTLSCEQNLNHDAMYWYRQDPGQGLRLIYYSQIVNDFQKGDIAEGYSVSREKKESFPLTVTSAQKNPTAFYLCASSLYGERGLSYEQYFGPGTRLTVT.

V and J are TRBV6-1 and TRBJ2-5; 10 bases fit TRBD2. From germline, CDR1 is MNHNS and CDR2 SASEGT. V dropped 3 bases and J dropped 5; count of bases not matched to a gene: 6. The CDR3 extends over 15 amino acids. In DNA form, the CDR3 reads TGTGCCAGCAGTGAGGGAAATAGCGGGGGGGAGACCCAGTACTTC. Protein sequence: CASSEGNSGGETQYF.

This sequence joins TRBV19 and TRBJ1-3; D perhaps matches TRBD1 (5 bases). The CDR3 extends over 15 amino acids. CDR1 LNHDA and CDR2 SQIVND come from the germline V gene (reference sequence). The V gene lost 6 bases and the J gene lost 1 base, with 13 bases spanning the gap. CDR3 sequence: CASRPREGSGNTIYF. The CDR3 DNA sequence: TGTGCCAGTAGGCCCAGGGAAGGTTCTGGAAACACCATATATTTT.

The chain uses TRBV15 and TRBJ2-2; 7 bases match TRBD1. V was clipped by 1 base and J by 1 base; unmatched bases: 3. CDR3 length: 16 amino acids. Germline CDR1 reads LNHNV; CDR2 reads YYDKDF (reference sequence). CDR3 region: CATSRGQGMNTGELFF. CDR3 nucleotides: TGTGCCACCAGCAGAGGACAGGGCATGAACACCGGGGAGCTGTTTTTT.

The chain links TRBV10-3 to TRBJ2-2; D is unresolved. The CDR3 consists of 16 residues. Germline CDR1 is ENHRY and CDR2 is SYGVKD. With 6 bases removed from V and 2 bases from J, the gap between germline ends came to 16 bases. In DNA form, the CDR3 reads TGTGCCATCAGGGTGGGCCCGGCATTAAACACCGGGGAGCTGTTTTTT. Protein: CAIRVGPALNTGELFF.

Here the CDR3 reads CASSWGSTGELFF. CDR3 coding DNA: TGTGCCAGCAGCTGGGGCAGCACCGGGGAGCTGTTTTTT. The rearrangement joins TRBV7-9 to TRBJ2-2; perhaps TRBD1 as D (5 bases). This CDR3 has 13 amino acids. Germline loops: CDR1 SEHNR, CDR2 FQNEAQ (reference sequence). Trimming removed 4 bases from V and 4 bases from J, with 7 bases in between.

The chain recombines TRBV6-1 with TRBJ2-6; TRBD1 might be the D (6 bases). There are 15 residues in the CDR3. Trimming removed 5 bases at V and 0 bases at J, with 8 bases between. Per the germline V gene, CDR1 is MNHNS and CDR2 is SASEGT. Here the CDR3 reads CASSPGVSGANVLTF. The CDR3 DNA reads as TGTGCCAGCAGTCCAGGGGTCTCTGGGGCCAACGTCCTGACTTTC.

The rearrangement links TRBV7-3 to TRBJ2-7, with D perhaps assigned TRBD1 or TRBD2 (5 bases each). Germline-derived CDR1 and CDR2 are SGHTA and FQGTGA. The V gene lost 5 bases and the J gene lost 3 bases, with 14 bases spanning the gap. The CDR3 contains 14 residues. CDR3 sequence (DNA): TGTGCCAGCAGCCCGACGGGACCCTTCTACGAGCAGTACTTC. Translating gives CASSPTGPFYEQYF.